The rows below give T cell receptor beta chains drawn from one sample of a study of blood T cells in healthy people across ages. TCRdb redid the calling of the 5' RACE reads with MiXCR, one entry per CDR3 protein. In the table there are about 800,000 distinct CDR3 sequences, 35% to 60% of which are singletons. What was sequenced was blood. The receptors stem from a man older than 75 in good health. CDR3s include the opening cysteine and the closing phenylalanine or tryptophan. A D gene is named only where the DNA matches it firmly. For some rows the clone size is stated as once, few or many, or as a class when expanded; others skip it.

TRBJ2-5,13,TRBV29-1,-,-,CSVAGVGAETQYF,TGCAGCGTTGCAGGGGTTGGGGCGGAGACCCAGTACTTC
TRBJ2-7,11,TRBV11-2,-,many,CASRFAREQYF,TGTGCCAGCAGATTCGCGCGGGAGCAGTACTTC
TRBJ2-3,16,TRBV2,-,-,CASSVLGTSSTDTQYF,TGTGCCAGCAGTGTGCTCGGGACATCCAGCACAGATACGCAGTATTTT
TRBJ2-5,15,TRBV7-2,TRBD2,few,CASRTSGAYQETQYF,TGTGCCAGCAGAACTAGCGGGGCGTACCAAGAGACCCAGTACTTC
TRBJ1-6,15,TRBV21-1,-,-,CASSRDRASGGPLHF,TGTGCCAGCAGCAGGGACAGAGCCTCGGGAGGACCCCTCCACTTT
TRBJ1-2,16,TRBV14,TRBD1,-,CASAQVGTGVDYGYTF,TGTGCCAGCGCCCAAGTGGGGACAGGGGTCGACTATGGCTACACCTTC
TRBJ2-7,16,TRBV7-2,-,-,CASSLSGEASYNEQYF,TGTGCCAGCAGCTTGTCAGGGGAAGCATCCTACAATGAGCAGTACTTC
TRBJ1-5,14,TRBV12-3/TRBV12-4,-,-,CASSWSGVGQPQHF,TGTGCCAGCAGTTGGAGTGGGGTTGGTCAGCCCCAGCATTTT
TRBJ2-5,12,TRBV20-1,-,-,CSARDHQETQYF,TGCAGTGCTAGAGATCATCAGGAGACCCAGTACTTC
TRBJ2-7,13,TRBV30,TRBD1,-,CAWTGTGFYEQYF,TGTGCCTGGACCGGGACAGGGTTCTACGAGCAGTACTTC
TRBJ2-1,14,TRBV7-2,-,many,CASSLEAYGHEQFF,TGTGCCAGCAGCTTAGAGGCCTATGGCCATGAGCAGTTCTTC
TRBJ2-2,16,TRBV12-1,-,-,CASSFFPVANTGELFF,TGTGCCAGCAGCTTTTTCCCGGTCGCGAACACCGGGGAGCTGTTTTTT
TRBJ1-2,14,TRBV20-1,-,-,CSARDVAGVRGYTF,TGCAGTGCTAGAGATGTGGCAGGGGTGCGGGGCTACACCTTC
TRBJ2-1,19,TRBV4-2,TRBD2,-,CASSQGGSGGWVGGDEQFF,TGTGCCAGCAGCCAAGGAGGGAGCGGGGGATGGGTCGGGGGAGACGAGCAGTTCTTC
TRBJ2-5,11,TRBV7-2,-,few,CASSAGIEQYF,TGTGCCAGCAGCGCAGGGATTGAGCAGTACTTC
TRBJ2-1,13,TRBV12-3/TRBV12-4,-,-,CASSPAMGREQFF,TGTGCCAGCAGCCCCGCGATGGGGAGGGAGCAGTTCTTC
TRBJ2-7,13,TRBV20-1,-,-,CSARTWNSYGQYF,TGCAGTGCTAGAACCTGGAATTCCTACGGGCAGTACTTC
TRBJ2-4,14,TRBV5-1,TRBD1,-,CASRRQGAGDIQYF,TGCGCCAGCCGAAGACAGGGGGCAGGAGACATTCAGTACTTC
TRBJ2-7,17,TRBV4-2,-,-,CASSQDGGAESYNEQYF,TGTGCCAGCAGCCAAGATGGAGGGGCTGAGAGCTACAATGAGCAGTACTTC
TRBJ2-1,16,TRBV12-3/TRBV12-4,TRBD2,-,CASSLRAAGAYNEQFF,TGTGCCAGCAGTTTAAGAGCGGCGGGAGCCTACAATGAGCAGTTCTTC
TRBJ2-1,15,TRBV20-1,TRBD2,-,CSAGRLAGAYNGQFF,TGCAGTGCCGGTAGGTTAGCGGGAGCTTACAATGGGCAGTTCTTC
TRBJ2-3,15,TRBV9,-,-,CASSPNPTRTDTQYF,TGTGCCAGCAGCCCCAACCCAACCCGGACAGATACGCAGTATTTT